Below, 18 T cell receptor beta chains from the same sample are listed, as sequenced in a study of early T cells in non-severe SARS-CoV-2 infection. TCRdb redid the calling of the 5' RACE reads with MiXCR, one entry per CDR3 protein. This sample has tens of thousands of distinct CDR3 sequences, with 8.9% found just once. The sequencing input was whole blood. The source of these receptors is an adult who was a healthcare worker with PCR-confirmed SARS-CoV-2 infection or an uninfected control (not recorded which).

The sample holds many counts of this clonotype. This chain joins TRBV7-9 and TRBJ2-3; D call uncertain. This CDR3 is built from 15 residues. Trimming took 6 bases from V and 4 from J, leaving 17 bases between them. Germline CDR1 reads SEHNR; CDR2 reads FQNEAQ (reference sequence). CDR3 bases: TGTGCCAGCAGTTACAGACCGGCGGTGGCAGATACGCAGTATTTT. It codes for CASSYRPAVADTQYF.

This clonotype was counted between two and nine times. V usage is TRBV20-1 and J usage is TRBJ2-4; TRBD2 matches at 10 bases. CDR3 length: 18 residues. Germline CDR1 DFQATT, CDR2 SNEGSKA (reference sequence). Trimming at V came to 4 bases and at J to 0 bases, leaving 12 bases not matched to a gene. The CDR3: CSATPGLAYPLAKNIQYF. The CDR3 bases are TGCAGTGCTACGCCGGGACTAGCGTACCCTTTAGCCAAAAACATTCAGTACTTC.

V usage is TRBV6-1 and J usage is TRBJ2-6, with TRBD1 matching 10 bases. Germline V gene sequence: CDR1 MNHNS, CDR2 SASEGT. J gave up 2 bases and V 5 bases, and 6 bases lay outside the gene matches. This CDR3 contains 17 residues. The CDR3 spells CASSRDRGLTGANVLTF. The CDR3 region has the DNA TGTGCCAGCAGTCGGGACAGGGGCCTCACTGGGGCCAACGTCCTGACTTTC.

This clonotype was seen only a few times. The chain links TRBV27 to TRBJ1-2; perhaps TRBD1 as D (6 bases). The CDR3 loop spans 16 amino acids. The V end was cut by 1 base, the J end by 8 bases, with 20 bases between. Germline V gene data show CDR1 as MNHEY and CDR2 as SMNVEV (reference sequence). Here the CDR3 DNA reads TGTGCCAGCAGTTTATATACCCCGCGGGGGCCGCTCGGCTACACCTTC. The encoded protein is CASSLYTPRGPLGYTF.

Ten or more counts support this clonotype. The V call is TRBV29-1, the J call TRBJ2-7; possible D gene TRBD1, 7 bases. Trimming took 2 bases from V and 4 from J, leaving 18 bases between them. The CDR3 spans 15 residues. The germline CDR1 and CDR2 sequences are SQVTM and ANQGSEA. The CDR3, as DNA: TGCAGCGTTGAACAGGGGGGAGAGCCCGGTTACGAGCAGTACTTC. Residues: CSVEQGGEPGYEQYF.

V is TRBV3-1 and J is TRBJ2-7; 12 positions agree with TRBD2. This CDR3 has 14 amino acids. Germline-derived CDR1 and CDR2 are LGHDT and YNNKEL (reference sequence). V trimming: 3 bases; J trimming: 4 bases; junction bases outside the gene matches: 1. CDR3 nucleotides: TGTGCCAGCAGCCAGACTAGCGGGGGATACGAGCAGTACTTC. The encoded protein is CASSQTSGGYEQYF.

This clonotype has only a few counts. The CDR3 DNA reads as TGCAGCGTGGGGCTGGTGGGGGTTCGTTATGAGCAGTTCTTC. As protein: CSVGLVGVRYEQFF. J is TRBJ2-1 and V is TRBV29-1; the D gene could be TRBD1 or TRBD2 (5 bases each). CDR1 and CDR2 (germline): SQVTM, ANQGSEA. This CDR3 region has 14 residues. V lost 6 bases and J 8 bases, leaving 20 bases between the germline ends.

V gene TRBV19 combines with J gene TRBJ2-1; 7 bases align to TRBD1. CDR1 is LNHDA and CDR2 is SQIVND in the germline V gene (reference sequence). The CDR3 covers 14 residues. J lost 8 bases, V lost 4 bases, and 8 bases had no gene match. CDR3 bases: TGTGCCAGTAGTAACGGTCAGGGGGTAGATGAGCAGTTCTTC. Translated: CASSNGQGVDEQFF.

V is TRBV2 and J is TRBJ1-2; D call uncertain. CDR3 length: 14 residues. Germline V lookup: CDR1 SNHLY, CDR2 FYNNEI. V was pared by 6 bases and J by 4 bases, with 15 bases between. CDR3 in DNA: TGTGCCAGCAGCCCGGACTCAACTATCTATGGCTACACCTTC. Protein sequence: CASSPDSTIYGYTF.

This chain links TRBV12-3 or TRBV12-4 with TRBJ1-1; D gene ambiguous. V was shortened by 2 bases and J by 0 bases, with 4 bases between the two germline ends. The CDR3 is 13 amino acids. CDR3 DNA sequence: TGTGCCAGCAGTTTATCCGTGAACACTGAAGCTTTCTTT. Amino acid sequence: CASSLSVNTEAFF.

This clonotype has a count of ten or more. The chain joins TRBV5-4 to TRBJ2-5; 11 bases fit TRBD1. The V and J ends lost 4 bases and 5 bases, in that order; junction bases with no gene match: 4. The CDR3 consists of 14 residues. CDR1 SGHNT and CDR2 YYREEE come from the germline V gene (reference sequence). The CDR3 DNA sequence: TGTGCCAGCAGCCCGGACAGGGGGCGTGAGACCCAGTACTTC. It encodes CASSPDRGRETQYF.

V and J are TRBV18 and TRBJ2-5; TRBD1 aligns across 9 bases. The CDR3 contains 14 residues. Germline CDR1 reads KGHSH; CDR2 reads LQKENI. V trimming: 0 bases; J trimming: 4 bases; junction bases outside the gene matches: 0. The CDR3 reads CASSPPGQGETQYF. CDR3 DNA: TGTGCCAGCTCACCACCGGGACAGGGAGAGACCCAGTACTTC.

This clonotype was counted at least ten times. V gene TRBV6-2 or TRBV6-3 combines with J gene TRBJ2-1, with D perhaps given as TRBD1 or TRBD2 (6 bases each). The V gene lost 2 bases and the J gene lost 7 bases, with 15 bases spanning the gap. This CDR3 spans 15 amino acids. Germline V gene data show CDR1 as MNHEY and CDR2 as SVGEGT. The DNA of the CDR3 is TGTGCCAGCAGTTACCCTGCAAGAGGGGGGAATGAGCAGTTCTTC. Residues: CASSYPARGGNEQFF.

This clonotype came up many times. The V gene is TRBV6-5, the J gene TRBJ2-2, with 11 bases lining up with TRBD1. Trimming cost V 6 bases and J 6 bases; bases outside gene matches: 9. Germline-derived CDR1 and CDR2 are MNHEY and SVGAGI. This CDR3 has 16 residues. CDR3 DNA: TGTGCCAGCAGCCCCACGGGACAGGGGGAGGCCGGGGAGCTGTTTTTT. The encoded protein is CASSPTGQGEAGELFF.

The chain combines TRBV11-2 with TRBJ2-1, with TRBD2 matching 13 bases. This CDR3 is built from 15 residues. Germline V lookup: CDR1 SGHAT, CDR2 FQNNGV. Trimming cost V 5 bases and J 5 bases; bases outside gene matches: 3. CDR3: CASSRGLAGNNEQFF. In DNA, the CDR3 is TGTGCCAGCAGCCGGGGACTAGCGGGGAACAATGAGCAGTTCTTC.

In its sample, this clonotype was seen a few times. The genes are TRBV20-1 and TRBJ2-1; tentative D call: TRBD2 (6 bases). V lost 6 bases and J 8 bases, leaving 20 bases between the germline ends. Germline V CDR1 and CDR2: DFQATT, SNEGSKA (reference sequence). The CDR3 length is 14 residues. The chain's CDR3 is CSAQTSLTGDEQFF. In nucleotides, the CDR3 is TGCAGTGCACAAACTAGCTTAACGGGCGATGAGCAGTTCTTC.

This clonotype was observed at least ten times. This chain links TRBV19 with TRBJ2-2; no clear D. Deletions cut 2 bases from V and 6 bases from J, with 4 bases between. The CDR3 consists of 12 residues. Germline V gene sequence: CDR1 LNHDA, CDR2 SQIVND (reference sequence). The CDR3 region is CASSIYPGELFF. CDR3 bases: TGTGCCAGTAGTATATACCCCGGGGAGCTGTTTTTT.

This clonotype was detected many times. The chain combines TRBV30 with TRBJ2-7, with TRBD2 as a possible D gene (5 bases). V lost 0 bases, J lost 5 bases, and 14 bases lay in between. CDR3 length: 14 residues. Germline V gives CDR1 GTSNPN, CDR2 SVGIG (reference sequence). CDR3 sequence: CAWSVADRGHEQYF. CDR3 nucleotide sequence: TGTGCCTGGAGTGTAGCGGATCGAGGCCACGAGCAGTACTTC.